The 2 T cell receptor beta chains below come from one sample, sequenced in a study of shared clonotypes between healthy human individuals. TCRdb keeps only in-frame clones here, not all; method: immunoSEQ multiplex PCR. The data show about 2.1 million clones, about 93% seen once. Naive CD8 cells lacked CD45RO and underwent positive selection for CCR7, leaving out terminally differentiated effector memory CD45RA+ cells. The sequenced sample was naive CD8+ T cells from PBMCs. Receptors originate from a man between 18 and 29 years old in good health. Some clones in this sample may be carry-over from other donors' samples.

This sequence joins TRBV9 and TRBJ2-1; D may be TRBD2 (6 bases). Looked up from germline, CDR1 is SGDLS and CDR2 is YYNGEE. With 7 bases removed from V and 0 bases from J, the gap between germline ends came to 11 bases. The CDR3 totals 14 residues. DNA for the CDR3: TGTGCCAGCGGGACTCAAGGCTCCTACAATGAGCAGTTCTTC. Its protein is CASGTQGSYNEQFF.

In DNA, the CDR3 is TGTGCCAGCAGCCCCCGGGACAGATCTTTAGGCGAGCAGTACTTC. Amino acids: CASSPRDRSLGEQYF. This chain uses TRBV9 with TRBJ2-7; 7 nucleotides match TRBD1. Germline trimming cut 4 bases from V and 6 bases from J; bases unmatched to any gene: 13. The CDR3 spans 15 residues. Germline assignment: CDR1 SGDLS and CDR2 YYNGEE.